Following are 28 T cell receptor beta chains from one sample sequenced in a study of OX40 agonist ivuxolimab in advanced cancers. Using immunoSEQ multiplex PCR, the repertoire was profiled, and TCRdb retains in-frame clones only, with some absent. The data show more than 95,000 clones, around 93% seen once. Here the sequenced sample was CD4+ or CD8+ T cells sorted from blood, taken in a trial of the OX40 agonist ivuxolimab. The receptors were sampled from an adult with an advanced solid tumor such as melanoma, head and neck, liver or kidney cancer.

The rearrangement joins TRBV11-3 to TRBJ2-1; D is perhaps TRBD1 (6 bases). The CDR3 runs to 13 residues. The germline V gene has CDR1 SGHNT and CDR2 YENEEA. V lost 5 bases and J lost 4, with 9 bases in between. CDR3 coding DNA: TGTGCCAGCAGCCTAGGACAGTACAATGAGCAGTTCTTC. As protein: CASSLGQYNEQFF.

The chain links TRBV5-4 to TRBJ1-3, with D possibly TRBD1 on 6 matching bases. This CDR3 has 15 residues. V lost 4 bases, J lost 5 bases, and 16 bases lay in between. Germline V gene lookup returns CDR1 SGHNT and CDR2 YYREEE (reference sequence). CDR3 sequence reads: CASSPGGQSRNTIYF. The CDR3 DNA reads TGTGCCAGCAGCCCCGGGGGCCAATCTAGAAACACCATATATTTT.

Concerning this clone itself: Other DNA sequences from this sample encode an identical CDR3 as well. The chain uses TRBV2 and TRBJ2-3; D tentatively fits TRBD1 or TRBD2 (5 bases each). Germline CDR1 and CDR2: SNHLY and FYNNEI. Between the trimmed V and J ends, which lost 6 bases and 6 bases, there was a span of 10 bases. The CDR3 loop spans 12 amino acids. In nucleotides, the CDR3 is TGTGCCAGCAGCGGGGCTAGGGATACGCAGTATTTT. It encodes CASSGARDTQYF.

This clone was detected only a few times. CDR3 coding DNA: TGTGCCTCCCTGGGTTCCCAAGAGACCCAGTACTTC. Its protein is CASLGSQETQYF. The chain carries TRBV2 and TRBJ2-5; D remains unclear. CDR3 length: 12 residues. The V gene's germline CDR1 is SNHLY and CDR2 FYNNEI. Trimming left V 11 bases short and J 1 base short, with 11 bases between.

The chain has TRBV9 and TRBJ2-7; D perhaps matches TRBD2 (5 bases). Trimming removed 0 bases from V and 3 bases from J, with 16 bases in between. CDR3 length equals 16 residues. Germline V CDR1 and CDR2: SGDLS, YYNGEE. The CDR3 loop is CASSVAVGEGSYEQYF. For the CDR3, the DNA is TGTGCCAGCAGCGTAGCGGTGGGAGAAGGTAGCTACGAGCAGTACTTC. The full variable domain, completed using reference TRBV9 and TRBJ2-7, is DSGVTQTPKHLITATGQRVTLRCSPRSGDLSVYWYQQSLDQGLQFLIQYYNGEERAKGNILERFSAQQFPDLHSELNLSSLELGDSALYFCASSVAVGEGSYEQYFGPGTRLTVT.

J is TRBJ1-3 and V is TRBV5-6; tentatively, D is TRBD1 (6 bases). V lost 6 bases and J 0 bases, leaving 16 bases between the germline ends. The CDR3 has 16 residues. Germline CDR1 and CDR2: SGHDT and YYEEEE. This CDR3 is CASTLRGEVSGNTIYF. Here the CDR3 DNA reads TGTGCCAGCACCCTAAGGGGGGAGGTCTCTGGAAACACCATATATTTT.

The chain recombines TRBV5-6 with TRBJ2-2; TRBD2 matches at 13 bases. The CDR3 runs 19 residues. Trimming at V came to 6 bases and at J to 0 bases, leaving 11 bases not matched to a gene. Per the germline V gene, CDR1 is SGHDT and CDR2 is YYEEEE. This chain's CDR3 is CASTLKGLAGPANTGELFF. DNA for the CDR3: TGTGCCAGCACCCTTAAGGGACTAGCGGGACCCGCGAACACCGGGGAGCTGTTTTTT.

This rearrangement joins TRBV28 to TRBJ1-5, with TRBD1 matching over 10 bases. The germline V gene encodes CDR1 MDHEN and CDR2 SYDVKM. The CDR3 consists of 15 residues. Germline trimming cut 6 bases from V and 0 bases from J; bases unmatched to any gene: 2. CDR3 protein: CASRGTGVSNQPQHF. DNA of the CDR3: TGTGCCAGCAGGGGGACAGGGGTTAGCAATCAGCCCCAGCATTTT.

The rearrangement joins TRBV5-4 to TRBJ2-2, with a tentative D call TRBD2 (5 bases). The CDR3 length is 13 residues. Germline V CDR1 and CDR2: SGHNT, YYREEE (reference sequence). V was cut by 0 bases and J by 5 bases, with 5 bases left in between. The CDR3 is CASSLGGTGELFF. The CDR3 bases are TGTGCCAGCAGCTTGGGCGGGACCGGGGAGCTGTTTTTT.

The CDR3 sequence is CASSSNGVDRANTIYF. For the CDR3, the DNA is TGTGCCAGCAGCTCGAATGGAGTGGACAGGGCAAACACCATATATTTT. The genes are TRBV7-9 and TRBJ1-3; 8 nucleotides align to TRBD1. Unmatched junction bases numbered 11, after V lost 4 bases and J lost 6 bases. Germline V gene sequence: CDR1 SEHNR, CDR2 FQNEAQ (reference sequence). CDR3 length: 16 amino acids.

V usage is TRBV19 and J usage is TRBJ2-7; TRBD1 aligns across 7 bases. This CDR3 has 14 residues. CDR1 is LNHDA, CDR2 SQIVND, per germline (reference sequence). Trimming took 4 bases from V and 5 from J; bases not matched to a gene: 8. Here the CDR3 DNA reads TGTGCCAGTAGTACCCATACTACAGGGGACGAGCAGTACTTC. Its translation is CASSTHTTGDEQYF.

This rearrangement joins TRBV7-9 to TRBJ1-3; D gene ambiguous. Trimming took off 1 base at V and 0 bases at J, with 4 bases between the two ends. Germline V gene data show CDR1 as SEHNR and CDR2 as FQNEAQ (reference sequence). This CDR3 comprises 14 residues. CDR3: CASSLDGSGNTIYF. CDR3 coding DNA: TGTGCCAGCAGCTTAGACGGCTCTGGAAACACCATATATTTT.

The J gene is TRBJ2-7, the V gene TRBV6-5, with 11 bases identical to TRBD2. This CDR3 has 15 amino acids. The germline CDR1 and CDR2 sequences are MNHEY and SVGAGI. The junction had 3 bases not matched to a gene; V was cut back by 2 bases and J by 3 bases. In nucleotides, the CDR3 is TGTGCCAGCAGTTACCGGCTAGCGGGGGGCTACGAGCAGTACTTC. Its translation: CASSYRLAGGYEQYF.

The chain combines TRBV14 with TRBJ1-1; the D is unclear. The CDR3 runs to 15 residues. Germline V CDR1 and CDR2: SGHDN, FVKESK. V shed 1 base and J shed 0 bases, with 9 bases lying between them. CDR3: CASSQGRGMNTEAFF. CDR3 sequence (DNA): TGTGCCAGCAGCCAAGGACGGGGAATGAACACTGAAGCTTTCTTT.

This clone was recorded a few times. The CDR3 nucleotides read TGTGCCAGCAGCCGAGGGGCAGGGTTGGACACTGAAGCTTTCTTT. It is translated as CASSRGAGLDTEAFF. The chain has TRBV5-4 and TRBJ1-1, with TRBD1 as a possible D gene (5 bases). The CDR3 is made up of 15 amino acids. From germline, CDR1 is SGHNT and CDR2 YYREEE (reference sequence). V lost 4 bases and J lost 3, with 16 bases in between.

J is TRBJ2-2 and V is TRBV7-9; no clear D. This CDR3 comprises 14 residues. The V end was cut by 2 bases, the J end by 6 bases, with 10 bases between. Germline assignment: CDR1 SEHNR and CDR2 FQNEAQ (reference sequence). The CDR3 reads CASSLQRTAGELFF. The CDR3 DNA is TGTGCCAGCAGCTTACAGCGTACAGCCGGGGAGCTGTTTTTT.

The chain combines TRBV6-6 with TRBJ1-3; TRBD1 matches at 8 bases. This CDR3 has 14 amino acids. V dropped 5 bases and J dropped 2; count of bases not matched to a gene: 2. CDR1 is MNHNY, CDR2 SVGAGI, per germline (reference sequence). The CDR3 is CASSAGGAGNTIYF. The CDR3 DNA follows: TGTGCCAGCAGTGCAGGGGGCGCTGGAAACACCATATATTTT.

The CDR3 reads CAISESIGRPLGGANVLTF. Written as DNA, the CDR3 is TGTGCCATCAGTGAGTCGATCGGCAGACCTCTGGGGGGGGCCAACGTCCTGACTTTC. This sequence joins TRBV10-3 and TRBJ2-6; D is uncertain. CDR3 size: 19 residues. From germline, CDR1 is ENHRY and CDR2 SYGVKD. The V end lost 0 bases, the J end lost 4 bases, and 19 bases lay between the germline ends.

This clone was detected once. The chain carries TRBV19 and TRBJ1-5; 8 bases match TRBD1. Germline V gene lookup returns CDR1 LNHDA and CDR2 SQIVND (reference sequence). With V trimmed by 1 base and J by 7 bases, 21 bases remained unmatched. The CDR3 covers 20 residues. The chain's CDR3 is CASSIVRPQDRGWLRQPQHF. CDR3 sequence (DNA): TGTGCCAGTAGTATAGTACGTCCCCAAGACAGGGGATGGCTTAGGCAGCCCCAGCATTTT.

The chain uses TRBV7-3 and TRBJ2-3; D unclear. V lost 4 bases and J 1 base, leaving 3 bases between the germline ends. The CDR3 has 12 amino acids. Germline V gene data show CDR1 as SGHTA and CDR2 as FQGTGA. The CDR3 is CASSWGTDTQYF. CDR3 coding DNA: TGTGCCAGCAGCTGGGGCACAGATACGCAGTATTTT.

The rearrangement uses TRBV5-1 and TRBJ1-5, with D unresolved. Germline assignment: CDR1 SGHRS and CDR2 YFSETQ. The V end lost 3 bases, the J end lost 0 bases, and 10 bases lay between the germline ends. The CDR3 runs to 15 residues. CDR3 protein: CASSSDGYSNQPQHF. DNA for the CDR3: TGCGCCAGCAGCTCCGACGGATATAGCAATCAGCCCCAGCATTTT.

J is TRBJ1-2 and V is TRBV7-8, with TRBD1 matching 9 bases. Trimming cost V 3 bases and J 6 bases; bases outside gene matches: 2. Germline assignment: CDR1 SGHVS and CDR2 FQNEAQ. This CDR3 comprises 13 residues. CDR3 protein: CASSFDRGDGYTF. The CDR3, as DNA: TGTGCCAGCAGCTTTGACAGGGGGGATGGCTACACCTTC.

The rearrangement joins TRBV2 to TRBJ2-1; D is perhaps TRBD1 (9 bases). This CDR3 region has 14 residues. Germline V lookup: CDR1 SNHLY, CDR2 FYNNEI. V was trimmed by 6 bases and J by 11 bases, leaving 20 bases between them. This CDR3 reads CASRGGSGTGQQFF. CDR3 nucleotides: TGTGCCAGCAGAGGCGGTAGCGGGACAGGGCAGCAGTTCTTC.

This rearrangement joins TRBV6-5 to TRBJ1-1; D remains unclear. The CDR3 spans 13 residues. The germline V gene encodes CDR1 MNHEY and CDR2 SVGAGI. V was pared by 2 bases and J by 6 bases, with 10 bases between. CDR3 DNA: TGTGCCAGCAGTTACACCAGAGGGCCTGAAGCTTTCTTT. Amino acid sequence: CASSYTRGPEAFF.

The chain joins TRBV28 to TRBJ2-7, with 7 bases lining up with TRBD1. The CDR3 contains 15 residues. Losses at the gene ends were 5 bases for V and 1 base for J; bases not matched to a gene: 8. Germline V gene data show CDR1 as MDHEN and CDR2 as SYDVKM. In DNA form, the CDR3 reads TGTGCCAGCAGTCCGGGACAGTCTAGTTCCTACGAGCAGTACTTC. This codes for CASSPGQSSSYEQYF.

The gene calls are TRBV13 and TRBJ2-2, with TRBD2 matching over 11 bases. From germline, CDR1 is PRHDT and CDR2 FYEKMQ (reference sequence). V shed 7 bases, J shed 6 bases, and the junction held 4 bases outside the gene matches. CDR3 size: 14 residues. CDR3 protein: CASKVLAGAGELFF. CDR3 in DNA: TGTGCCAGCAAAGTACTAGCGGGAGCCGGGGAGCTGTTTTTT. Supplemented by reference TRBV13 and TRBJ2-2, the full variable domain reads AAGVIQSPRHLIKEKRETATLKCYPIPRHDTVYWYQQGPGQDPQFLISFYEKMQSDKGSIPDRFSAQQFSDYHSELNMSSLELGDSALYFCASKVLAGAGELFFGEGSRLTVL.

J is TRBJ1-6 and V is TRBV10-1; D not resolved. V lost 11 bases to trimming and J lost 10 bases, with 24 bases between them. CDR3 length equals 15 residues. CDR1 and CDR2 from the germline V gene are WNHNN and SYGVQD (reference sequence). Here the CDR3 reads CAGRRRGSRGSPLHF. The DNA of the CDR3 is TGCGCCGGGAGACGTCGGGGTAGTAGAGGATCACCCCTCCACTTT.

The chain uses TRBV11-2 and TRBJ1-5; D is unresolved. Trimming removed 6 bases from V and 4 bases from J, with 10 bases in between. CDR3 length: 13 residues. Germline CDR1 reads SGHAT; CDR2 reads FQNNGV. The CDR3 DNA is TGTGCCAGCAGTCCAGACCCTAATCAGCCCCAGCATTTT. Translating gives CASSPDPNQPQHF.